The entry below describes one T cell receptor (beta chain). Its antigen is not known. The sample originates from a study of identifying expanded T cells in peripheral blood. The study's findings and limits: Variance in clone template counts between roughly two-week samples significantly increased with total template count across all healthy donors. Over around two and four weeks, about 15 and 19 clones changed, versus approximately 1.2 between replicates.

Healthy donors had no documented immune events, such as infections, while sampled. Using immunoSEQ multiplex PCR, the repertoire was profiled, and TCRdb retains in-frame clones only, with some absent. In the table there are under 110,000 clones, around nine tenths of which are singletons. The V and J ends lost 4 bases and 2 bases, in that order; junction bases with no gene match: 4. This CDR3 has 15 amino acids. Germline V CDR1 and CDR2: SGHVS, FQNEAQ. The chain carries TRBV7-8 and TRBJ2-3; 9 bases fit TRBD2. This TCR was recovered from a person between 18 and 75 years old in good health. Sample: blood. The CDR3 nucleotides are TGTGCCAGCAGCTCTAAGCGGGGGGTCACAGATACGCAGTATTTT. Translating gives CASSSKRGVTDTQYF.